A selection of T cell receptor beta chains follows, all from one sample in a study of T cells in localized non-small cell lung cancer. TCRdb's copy holds only in-frame clones and misses some; the assay was immunoSEQ multiplex PCR. This table holds about 26,000 clones, approximately 89% found once. The source was peripheral blood, collected before any cancer treatment. The receptors stem from a female donor of 60 years or more with stage II squamous cell lung carcinoma. Both conserved end residues are part of each CDR3. The D gene is left open where the match is weak. Size is stated for part of the rows, as once, few or many counts, or as a class when the clone is expanded.

d_call	clone_size	j_call	v_call	cdr3_nt	cdr3_aa
-	-	TRBJ2-3	TRBV5-1	TGCGCCAGCAGCTTTTGGGGTGCTAGCACAGATACGCAGTATTTT	CASSFWGASTDTQYF
TRBD2	-	TRBJ2-7	TRBV27	TGTGCCAGCAGTGTCACTAGCGGGGGGGCCGTTGAGCAGTACTTC	CASSVTSGGAVEQYF
-	-	TRBJ2-2	TRBV5-4	TGTGCCAGCAGACGGGGAATTGAGAACACCGGGGAGCTGTTTTTT	CASRRGIENTGELFF
-	-	TRBJ2-1	TRBV4-3	TGCGCCAGCAGCCAAGAGGGGGACGCCTACAATGAGCAGTTCTTC	CASSQEGDAYNEQFF
-	-	TRBJ1-1	TRBV5-6	TGTGCCAGCAGCCCGGGACGGTTCGGTGAAGCTTTCTTT	CASSPGRFGEAFF
TRBD1	-	TRBJ1-2	TRBV4-2	TGTGCCAGCAGCCAAGTGGGACAGGGGGGGAACTATGGCTACACCTTC	CASSQVGQGGNYGYTF
-	-	TRBJ2-2	TRBV9	TGTGCCAGCAGCGAGGGACCGAACGCCGGGGAGCTGTTTTTT	CASSEGPNAGELFF
TRBD1	-	TRBJ2-2	TRBV10-3	TGTGCCATCAGCCCTGGACAGGCGCAGAACACCGGGGAGCTGTTTTTT	CAISPGQAQNTGELFF
TRBD1	-	TRBJ2-1	TRBV12-5	TGTGCTAGTGGTTGGCCCGTAGGGACAGGGAGTTACAATGAGCAGTTCTTC	CASGWPVGTGSYNEQFF
TRBD2	-	TRBJ2-3	TRBV4-1	TGCGCCAGCAAGCTAGCGGGAGTGAGGACAGATACGCAGTATTTT	CASKLAGVRTDTQYF
-	once	TRBJ2-1	TRBV6-5	TGTGCCAGCAGTTCCCGGGCCGTTAGGTACAATGAGCAGTTCTTC	CASSSRAVRYNEQFF
-	-	TRBJ1-4	TRBV19	TGTGCCAGTAGCCTTCTCAGGGGTGCGACTAATGAAAAACTGTTTTTT	CASSLLRGATNEKLFF
TRBD2	-	TRBJ2-1	TRBV7-6	TGTGCCAGCAGCCGATCCCCGGGACTAGCGGGAGGGACGAATGAGCAGTTCTTC	CASSRSPGLAGGTNEQFF
TRBD1	-	TRBJ2-5	TRBV6-5	TGTGCCAGCAGTCGACAGGGGGAGACCCAGTACTTC	CASSRQGETQYF
-	-	TRBJ2-1	TRBV7-8	TGTGCCAGCAGCCACGGCCCCAATGAGCAGTTCTTC	CASSHGPNEQFF
-	-	TRBJ2-2	TRBV27	TGTGCCAGCAGTTTATGGGGCAGAATCACCGGGGAGCTGTTTTTT	CASSLWGRITGELFF
TRBD1	-	TRBJ1-5	TRBV19	TGTGCCAGTAGTCCCAAGGGGACAGGGGGGAGCAATCAGCCCCAGCATTTT	CASSPKGTGGSNQPQHF
-	-	TRBJ1-1	TRBV6-6	TGTGCCAGCAGTTACGGCCAGTATAAGGGCACTGAAGCTTTCTTT	CASSYGQYKGTEAFF
TRBD1	once	TRBJ2-3	TRBV7-9	TGTGCCAGCAGCTTAAGTGTGGGACAGGGGAGGACAGATACGCAGTATTTT	CASSLSVGQGRTDTQYF
TRBD1	-	TRBJ2-1	TRBV4-1	TGCGCCAGCAGCCACCGGGACAGGGGTTTCAATGAGCAGTTCTTC	CASSHRDRGFNEQFF
TRBD2	-	TRBJ2-7	TRBV19	TGTGCCAGTAGTATAGATGGTAGCGGGTCTAGCTCCTACGAGCAGTACTTC	CASSIDGSGSSSYEQYF
-	-	TRBJ1-2	TRBV2	TGTGCCAGCAGGGCAGGGGCCCTTAACTATGGCTACACCTTC	CASRAGALNYGYTF
TRBD2	-	TRBJ2-5	TRBV5-4	TGTGCCAGCAGCGCCACTAGCGGCCAAGGAGGGGAGACCCAGTACTTC	CASSATSGQGGETQYF
-	-	TRBJ1-3	TRBV7-2	TGTGCCAGCAGCTTACAGGGGACGGCGGGAAACACCATATATTTT	CASSLQGTAGNTIYF
-	once	TRBJ1-1	TRBV5-8	TGTGCCAGCAGTCGATCCATGAACACTGAAGCTTTCTTT	CASSRSMNTEAFF
-	few	TRBJ1-2	TRBV27	TGTGCCAGCCATCGAGCTGCCGCCGGTGGAGGCTACACCTTC	CASHRAAAGGGYTF
-	-	TRBJ2-1	TRBV29-1	TGCAGCGTGAGGCCCACGCAGTACAATGAGCAGTTCTTC	CSVRPTQYNEQFF
-	-	TRBJ1-6	TRBV28	TGTGCCAGCCGACGACAGCATAATTCACCCCTCCACTTT	CASRRQHNSPLHF
TRBD2	-	TRBJ2-7	TRBV7-8	TGTGCCAGCAGCTTAGGACTGGGGACTAGCGGAGGCGAGCAGTACTTC	CASSLGLGTSGGEQYF
TRBD1	-	TRBJ2-7	TRBV5-1	TGCGCCAGCAGCGGGACAGGGGGCGGATACGAGCAGTACTTC	CASSGTGGGYEQYF
TRBD1	-	TRBJ2-1	TRBV5-5	TGTGCCAGCAGCTTGGGGTTGGGGACAGGGTACAATGAGCAGTTCTTC	CASSLGLGTGYNEQFF
-	-	TRBJ1-2	TRBV27	TGTGCCAGCAGCACCCGGGGGAACAACTACTATGGCTACACCTTC	CASSTRGNNYYGYTF
TRBD2	once	TRBJ2-7	TRBV28	TGTGCCAGCTGGGGGGGAAAGGGGTATGACGCCTACGAGCAGTACTTC	CASWGGKGYDAYEQYF
TRBD1	-	TRBJ1-1	TRBV28	TGTGCCAGCAGCCCACAGGGGTACACTGAAGCTTTCTTT	CASSPQGYTEAFF
-	-	TRBJ1-5	TRBV6-5	TGTGCCAGCAGTTATCAGGAAGATCAGCCCCAGCATTTT	CASSYQEDQPQHF
TRBD1	-	TRBJ1-1	TRBV9	TGTGCCAGCAGCAGTCGGACAGGGGCGAACACTGAAGCTTTCTTT	CASSSRTGANTEAFF
-	-	TRBJ1-2	TRBV2	TGTGCCAGCGCAATCAGTGGCGGGGGCTACACCTTC	CASAISGGGYTF
-	-	TRBJ2-1	TRBV7-3	TGTGCCAGCAGCAAGTACGTAGACTCGAACAATGAGCAGTTCTTC	CASSKYVDSNNEQFF
TRBD1	-	TRBJ1-2	TRBV6-5	TGTGCCAGCAGTTACCCGGCCAGGGGGATCTATGGCTACACCTTC	CASSYPARGIYGYTF
-	-	TRBJ1-2	TRBV5-5	TGTGCCAGCAGCTTGTGGCCAGGGTTGGGCTACACCTTC	CASSLWPGLGYTF
TRBD1	-	TRBJ2-2	TRBV6-4	TGTGCCAGCAGGACCGGGACAGGGGGCACCGGGGAGCTGTTTTTT	CASRTGTGGTGELFF
TRBD1	-	TRBJ2-7	TRBV5-6	TGTGCCAGCAGCCTGACAGGGACCCACGAGCAGTACTTC	CASSLTGTHEQYF